The entry below describes one TCR beta chain. Its antigen is not identified. The naive CD8 subset, CD45RO-negative cells positively selected for CCR7, excluded terminally differentiated effector memory CD45RA+ cells. Adult Caucasians living in Nashville, Tennessee made up all of the donors. The source of the sample is a study of shared clonotypes between healthy human individuals. Regarding the study as a whole: Naive CD4 clonotype sharing across several donors was 4.5% to 6%.

Data came from immunoSEQ multiplex PCR; TCRdb stores just in-frame clones and leaves some out. The table lists 550,000 to 750,000 clones, just over 90% of them singletons. The CDR3 is 13 amino acids. The V and J ends lost 2 bases and 5 bases respectively, with 7 bases between them. Per the germline V gene, CDR1 is SGHKS and CDR2 is YYEKEE (reference sequence). The sample comprised naive CD8+ T cells sorted from blood. This sequence originates from a man aged 25-45 years in good health. This chain uses TRBV5-5 with TRBJ2-2; tentatively, D is TRBD2 (6 bases). CDR3 amino acids: CASSFRETGELFF. CDR3 coding DNA: TGTGCCAGCAGCTTCCGGGAGACCGGGGAGCTGTTTTTT. Variable domain in full (rest from reference TRBV5-5 and TRBJ2-2): DAGVTQSPTHLIKTRGQQVTLRCSPISGHKSVSWYQQVLGQGPQFIFQYYEKEERGRGNFPDRFSARQFPNYSSELNVNALLLGDSALYLCASSFRETGELFFGEGSRLTVL.